Below are 3 T cell receptor beta chains sequenced from a single sample in a study of T cell repertoires in cytomegalovirus infection. TCRdb called the reads again in MiXCR, with one record for every CDR3 protein. The table has some 600,000 distinct CDR3 sequences, 20% to 25% seen once. The sequenced material came from CD8+ T cells from PBMCs. The source of these receptors is a human donor in good health (CMV status not recorded). Some clones in this sample may be carry-over from other donors' samples.

This chain links TRBV6-8 with TRBJ2-5; D remains ambiguous. In germline, CDR1 is MNHGY, CDR2 SAAAGT. The CDR3 length is 16 residues. Between the trimmed V and J ends, which lost 6 bases and 4 bases, there was a span of 21 bases. The CDR3 reads CASRVNSGILGETQYF. The CDR3 coding sequence is TGTGCCAGCAGGGTTAATTCAGGAATCCTGGGAGAGACCCAGTACTTC.

This clonotype was seen more than once but under ten times. The CDR3 DNA is TGCAGTGTCCGGACAGGGAGGGACACTGAAGCTTTCTTT. Translated, it gives CSVRTGRDTEAFF. This chain uses TRBV20-1 with TRBJ1-1; 8 nucleotides line up with TRBD1. The germline V gene has CDR1 DFQATT and CDR2 SNEGSKA (reference sequence). Losses at the gene ends were 7 bases for V and 3 bases for J; bases not matched to a gene: 7. The CDR3 consists of 13 residues.

As DNA, the CDR3 is TGTGCCATCAAAGAGACGGGGTTGAACACTGAAGCTTTCTTT. This encodes CAIKETGLNTEAFF. V usage is TRBV19 and J usage is TRBJ1-1; D gene ambiguous. The ends were cut back, 10 bases at V and 0 bases at J, with 15 bases in the middle. CDR1 is LNHDA, CDR2 SQIVND, per germline (reference sequence). CDR3 length equals 14 residues.